The rows below give T cell receptor beta chains drawn from one sample of a study of low-dose radiotherapy and immunotherapy resistance in tumors. TCRdb reprocessed the reads via MiXCR and lists one record per CDR3 protein. The table lists tens of thousands of distinct CDR3 sequences, roughly 19% of them singletons. The input for sequencing was PBMCs, taken before treatment. The source of these receptors is a male donor with prostate cancer. CDR3s include the opening cysteine and the closing phenylalanine or tryptophan. The D gene is left open where the match is weak. Size is stated for part of the rows, as once, few or many counts, or as a class when the clone is expanded.

J gene: TRBJ2-1
V gene: TRBV3-1
clone size: many
D gene: TRBD2
CDR3 DNA: TGTGCCAGCAGCCAAGTTGCGGGGGGGCCGATACTCCAGTTCTTC
CDR3 protein: CASSQVAGGPILQFF

J gene: TRBJ1-5
V gene: TRBV18
clone size: many
D gene: .
CDR3 DNA: TGTGCCAGCTCACCAGTGGGGCCAAATCAGCCCCAGCATTTT
CDR3 protein: CASSPVGPNQPQHF

J gene: TRBJ2-3
V gene: TRBV4-1
clone size: many
D gene: TRBD2
CDR3 DNA: TGCGCCAGCAGCCAAACCTTTCTAAGGACTAGCGGGGGGGCCGGGACAGATACGCAGTATTTT
CDR3 protein: CASSQTFLRTSGGAGTDTQYF

J gene: TRBJ2-5
V gene: TRBV14
clone size: many
D gene: .
CDR3 DNA: TGTGCCAGCAGCCAAGGGGACTCCCGCGAGACCCAGTACTTC
CDR3 protein: CASSQGDSRETQYF

J gene: TRBJ2-7
V gene: TRBV9
clone size: many
D gene: .
CDR3 DNA: TGTGCCAGCAGCGTAGGGGGGCCGACTGACGAGCAGTACTTC
CDR3 protein: CASSVGGPTDEQYF

J gene: TRBJ1-2
V gene: TRBV9
clone size: many
D gene: TRBD1
CDR3 DNA: TGTGCCAGCAGCGCGACAGGGGACTATGGCTACACCTTC
CDR3 protein: CASSATGDYGYTF

J gene: TRBJ1-1
V gene: TRBV3-1
clone size: many
D gene: TRBD1
CDR3 DNA: TGTGCCAGCAGCCAAGGCGACAGGGATGGGGAAGCTTTCTTT
CDR3 protein: CASSQGDRDGEAFF

J gene: TRBJ2-7
V gene: TRBV4-1
clone size: many
D gene: TRBD1
CDR3 DNA: TGCGCCAGCAGCCTCACCGGGACAGGGTGGTACGAGCAGTACTTC
CDR3 protein: CASSLTGTGWYEQYF

J gene: TRBJ2-7
V gene: TRBV28
clone size: many
D gene: .
CDR3 DNA: TGTGCCAGCAGTTTTGGGCAGAACGAGCAGTACTTC
CDR3 protein: CASSFGQNEQYF

J gene: TRBJ1-2
V gene: TRBV19
clone size: many
D gene: .
CDR3 DNA: TGTGCCAGTAGTCCCCGACGGGAGAAAAACTATGGCTACACCTTC
CDR3 protein: CASSPRREKNYGYTF

J gene: TRBJ1-5
V gene: TRBV29-1
clone size: many
D gene: .
CDR3 DNA: TGCAGCTACTCCGGGGGAGTAGACCAGCCCCAGCATTTT
CDR3 protein: CSYSGGVDQPQHF

J gene: TRBJ2-7
V gene: TRBV7-2
clone size: many
D gene: .
CDR3 DNA: TGTGCCAGCAGCTTCGGGGCCTCCTACGAGCAGTACTTC
CDR3 protein: CASSFGASYEQYF

J gene: TRBJ2-1
V gene: TRBV6-2/TRBV6-3
clone size: many
D gene: .
CDR3 DNA: TGTGCCAGCAGTCGAGATTCGGCAGGCGGGGACAATGAGCAGTTCTTC
CDR3 protein: CASSRDSAGGDNEQFF

J gene: TRBJ2-7
V gene: TRBV5-5
clone size: .
D gene: .
CDR3 DNA: TGTGCCAGCAGCCCCGGGACAATCAGCTCCTACGAGCAGTACTTC
CDR3 protein: CASSPGTISSYEQYF

J gene: TRBJ1-2
V gene: TRBV11-2
clone size: many
D gene: .
CDR3 DNA: TGTGCCAGCAGCCCCCTTCCCGGTGAGGGGCACAACTATGGCTACACCTTC
CDR3 protein: CASSPLPGEGHNYGYTF

J gene: TRBJ1-5
V gene: TRBV6-1
clone size: few
D gene: .
CDR3 DNA: TGTGCCAGCAGTGGTTCGAACAGCAATCAGCCCCAGCATTTT
CDR3 protein: CASSGSNSNQPQHF

J gene: TRBJ2-1
V gene: TRBV5-5
clone size: once
D gene: TRBD2
CDR3 DNA: TGTGCCAGCAGCGAGGGACTAGCGGGGGGCGCCCGCAGGTTCTTC
CDR3 protein: CASSEGLAGGARRFF

J gene: TRBJ2-1
V gene: TRBV11-3
clone size: many
D gene: TRBD2
CDR3 DNA: TGTGCCAGCAGCATCGGGGGGGCCTCCCGCCATGAGCAGTTCTTC
CDR3 protein: CASSIGGASRHEQFF

J gene: TRBJ1-5
V gene: TRBV10-2
clone size: many
D gene: .
CDR3 DNA: TGCGCCAGCAGTGAGATGGGACGACCCCGGCCCCAGCATTTT
CDR3 protein: CASSEMGRPRPQHF

J gene: TRBJ2-7
V gene: TRBV3-1
clone size: many
D gene: TRBD2
CDR3 DNA: TGTGCCAGCAGCCAAGCTGATAGCGGGGGCCTCTCCTACGAGCAGTACTTC
CDR3 protein: CASSQADSGGLSYEQYF

J gene: TRBJ1-6
V gene: TRBV5-1
clone size: few
D gene: TRBD1
CDR3 DNA: TGCGCCAGCAGCGTTACAGGGGGAAGCTCCTATAATTCACCCCTCCACTTT
CDR3 protein: CASSVTGGSSYNSPLHF

J gene: TRBJ2-2
V gene: TRBV20-1
clone size: .
D gene: .
CDR3 DNA: TGCAGTGCTCACGGACCGCTAGAGAACACCGGGGAGCTGTTTTTT
CDR3 protein: CSAHGPLENTGELFF

J gene: TRBJ2-7
V gene: TRBV6-6
clone size: many
D gene: .
CDR3 DNA: TGTGCCAGCAGTTACTCGGGGTTCGAGCAGTACTTC
CDR3 protein: CASSYSGFEQYF

J gene: TRBJ1-2
V gene: TRBV5-1
clone size: many
D gene: .
CDR3 DNA: TGCGCCAGCAGGTTGAGGTACGGTCGTTCCTATGGCTACACCTTC
CDR3 protein: CASRLRYGRSYGYTF

J gene: TRBJ2-7
V gene: TRBV21-1
clone size: many
D gene: .
CDR3 DNA: TGTGCCAGCAGCTCTCGGACAGTGGCCCCCCACGAGCAGTACTTC
CDR3 protein: CASSSRTVAPHEQYF

J gene: TRBJ1-2
V gene: TRBV5-4
clone size: .
D gene: .
CDR3 DNA: TGTGCCAGCAGCTTGCAACAGGGAAACTATGGCTACACCTTC
CDR3 protein: CASSLQQGNYGYTF

J gene: TRBJ2-2
V gene: TRBV27
clone size: .
D gene: .
CDR3 DNA: TGTGCCAGCAGCCGGGGTGGGCTTTTCGGGGAGCTGTTTTTT
CDR3 protein: CASSRGGLFGELFF

J gene: TRBJ1-6
V gene: TRBV6-5
clone size: many
D gene: TRBD1
CDR3 DNA: TGTGCCAGCAGGACTACTGACAGGGGTGGAAATTCACCCCTCCACTTT
CDR3 protein: CASRTTDRGGNSPLHF

J gene: TRBJ1-6
V gene: TRBV4-1
clone size: many
D gene: .
CDR3 DNA: TGCGCCAGCAGCCAAGATTCAACCAGGGCCTATAATTCACCCCTCCACTTT
CDR3 protein: CASSQDSTRAYNSPLHF

J gene: TRBJ1-2
V gene: TRBV5-1
clone size: many
D gene: TRBD1
CDR3 DNA: TGCGCCAGCAGCTTGGGGGGACAGACCGTTGACGGCTACACCTTC
CDR3 protein: CASSLGGQTVDGYTF

J gene: TRBJ2-7
V gene: TRBV11-2
clone size: many
D gene: .
CDR3 DNA: TGTGCCAGCAGCTTTGCCCCCAGGGGTTACGAGCAGTACTTC
CDR3 protein: CASSFAPRGYEQYF

J gene: TRBJ2-2
V gene: TRBV7-7
clone size: many
D gene: .
CDR3 DNA: TGTGCCAGCAGCCCTCGTGGTATGAACACCGGGGAGCTGTTTTTT
CDR3 protein: CASSPRGMNTGELFF

J gene: TRBJ2-5
V gene: TRBV19
clone size: .
D gene: TRBD1
CDR3 DNA: TGTGCCAGTACCAAGACCCAGGGACAGGGAGGTAGTGAGACCCAGTACTTC
CDR3 protein: CASTKTQGQGGSETQYF

J gene: TRBJ2-1
V gene: TRBV5-1
clone size: many
D gene: TRBD2
CDR3 DNA: TGCGCCAGCAGCTTGGTGGCTACTAGCGGAACCAACTACAATGAGCAGTTCTTC
CDR3 protein: CASSLVATSGTNYNEQFF

J gene: TRBJ1-1
V gene: TRBV5-1
clone size: many
D gene: TRBD1
CDR3 DNA: TGCGCCAGCAGCTTGGGGGCAGGGGGCGCAGGGAACACTGAAGCTTTCTTT
CDR3 protein: CASSLGAGGAGNTEAFF

J gene: TRBJ2-2
V gene: TRBV18
clone size: many
D gene: .
CDR3 DNA: TGTGCCAGCTCACCTGGGAACACCGGGGAGCTGTTTTTT
CDR3 protein: CASSPGNTGELFF

J gene: TRBJ1-5
V gene: TRBV14
clone size: many
D gene: .
CDR3 DNA: TGTGCCAGCAGCCCCCACGGAGTCGGGGGAAGGTCCTATGGTCAGCCCCAGCATTTT
CDR3 protein: CASSPHGVGGRSYGQPQHF

J gene: TRBJ1-2
V gene: TRBV6-5
clone size: many
D gene: .
CDR3 DNA: TGTGCCAGCAGTCGCTCTGGGAGGGCCCCGTATGGCTACACCTTC
CDR3 protein: CASSRSGRAPYGYTF

J gene: TRBJ2-1
V gene: TRBV7-8
clone size: many
D gene: .
CDR3 DNA: TGTGCCAGCGCCTTAAGTGAGCAGTTCTTC
CDR3 protein: CASALSEQFF

J gene: TRBJ1-1
V gene: TRBV19
clone size: .
D gene: .
CDR3 DNA: TGTGCCAGTAGTCTTCCAATGGGAAACACTGAAGCTTTCTTT
CDR3 protein: CASSLPMGNTEAFF

J gene: TRBJ2-3
V gene: TRBV9
clone size: once
D gene: .
CDR3 DNA: TGTGCCAGCACACGGACCCCTGGGGGTAGGACAGATACGCAGTATTTT
CDR3 protein: CASTRTPGGRTDTQYF